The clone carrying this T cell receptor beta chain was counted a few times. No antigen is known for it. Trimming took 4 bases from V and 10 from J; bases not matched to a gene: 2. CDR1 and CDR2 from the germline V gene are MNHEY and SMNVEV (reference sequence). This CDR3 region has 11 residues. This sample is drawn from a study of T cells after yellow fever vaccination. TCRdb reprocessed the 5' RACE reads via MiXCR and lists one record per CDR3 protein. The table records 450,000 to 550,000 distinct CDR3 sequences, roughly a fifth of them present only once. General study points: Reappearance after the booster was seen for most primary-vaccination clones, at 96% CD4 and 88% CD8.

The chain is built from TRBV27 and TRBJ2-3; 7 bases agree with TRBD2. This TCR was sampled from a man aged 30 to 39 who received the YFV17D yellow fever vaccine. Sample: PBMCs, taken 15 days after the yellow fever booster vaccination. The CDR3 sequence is CASSWGGPQYF. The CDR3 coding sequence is TGTGCCAGCAGTTGGGGGGGACCGCAGTATTTT.